One and the same sample provided the 28 T cell receptor beta chains below, sequenced in a study of T cell responses to AZD1222 COVID-19 vaccine. Measured with immunoSEQ multiplex PCR; TCRdb has only the in-frame clones, and not every one. In the table there are about 29,000 clones, about 94% of which are singletons. This specimen consisted of peripheral blood, obtained on day 0 of AZD1222 vaccination. The receptors originated from an adult in good health.

The V call is TRBV28, the J call TRBJ2-5, with TRBD1 matching 8 bases. The length of the CDR3 is 15 residues. Germline lookup yields CDR1 MDHEN and CDR2 SYDVKM. With 4 bases clipped from V and 5 bases from J, the junction kept 9 bases outside the gene matches. This chain's CDR3 is CASSSTGESWETQYF. The CDR3 DNA reads as TGTGCCAGCAGTTCGACAGGGGAATCTTGGGAGACCCAGTACTTC.

The chain links TRBV7-8 to TRBJ1-1, with TRBD1 as a possible D gene (6 bases). Germline CDR1 and CDR2: SGHVS and FQNEAQ. V gave up 3 bases and J gave up 3 bases, with 14 bases separating them. The CDR3 contains 15 residues. The CDR3 sequence: CASSLNQGSYTEAFF. CDR3 in DNA: TGTGCCAGCAGCTTGAATCAGGGGAGTTACACTGAAGCTTTCTTT. Filled out from reference TRBV7-8 and TRBJ1-1, the complete variable domain reads GAGVSQSPRYKVAKRGQDVALRCDPISGHVSLFWYQQALGQGPEFLTYFQNEAQLDKSGLPSDRFFAERPEGSVSTLKIQRTQQEDSAVYLCASSLNQGSYTEAFFGQGTRLTVV.

This clone was seen only once. The CDR3, as DNA: TGCAGCGTTATCAGACCGGGACAGGGTAGGCCTGAGACCCAGTACTTC. The encoded protein is CSVIRPGQGRPETQYF. The chain is built from TRBV29-1 and TRBJ2-5; 9 bases match TRBD1. V shed 5 bases, J shed 5 bases, and the junction held 15 bases outside the gene matches. CDR1 SQVTM and CDR2 ANQGSEA come from the germline V gene. The CDR3 is 16 amino acids.

This sequence joins TRBV30 and TRBJ2-1, with 8 bases aligning to TRBD2. Per germline, CDR1 GTSNPN and CDR2 SVGIG (reference sequence). This CDR3 has 15 residues. J was trimmed by 8 bases and V by 8 bases; bases with no gene match: 17. CDR3 DNA: TGTGCCCGAGACAGGATCCCGCAGCGGGAGTATGAGCAGTTCTTC. This sequence encodes CARDRIPQREYEQFF. Complete variable domain (other parts from reference TRBV30 and TRBJ2-1): SQTIHQWPATLVQPVGSPLSLECTVEGTSNPNLYWYRQAAGRGLQLLFYSVGIGQISSEVPQNLSASRPQDRQFILSSKKLLLSDSGFYLCARDRIPQREYEQFFGPGTRLTVL.

This chain joins TRBV28 and TRBJ2-7; unclear D gene. Germline loops: CDR1 MDHEN, CDR2 SYDVKM. V gave up 3 bases and J gave up 4 bases, with 7 bases separating them. This CDR3 is built from 12 residues. The CDR3 reads CASSFSRYEQYF. In DNA form, the CDR3 reads TGTGCCAGCAGTTTCTCACGTTACGAGCAGTACTTC.

This chain links TRBV25-1 with TRBJ1-4, with D maybe TRBD1 (6 bases). Trimming removed 3 bases at V and 8 bases at J, with 13 bases between. The CDR3 is 14 residues long. Per germline, CDR1 MGHDK and CDR2 SYGVNS. This CDR3 is CASSEGQGREKLFF. DNA of the CDR3: TGTGCCAGCAGTGAGGGGCAGGGGAGGGAAAAACTGTTTTTT.

The gene calls are TRBV19 and TRBJ2-7; D uncertain. The V and J ends lost 3 bases and 2 bases respectively, with 11 bases between them. The CDR3 is 14 amino acids. Germline assignment: CDR1 LNHDA and CDR2 SQIVND (reference sequence). The CDR3 protein is CASSMGYTTYEQYF. The DNA for the CDR3 is TGTGCCAGTAGTATGGGGTACACCACCTACGAGCAGTACTTC.

The rearrangement uses TRBV10-1 and TRBJ2-1; D is uncertain. The germline gives CDR1 WNHNN, CDR2 SYGVQD (reference sequence). The CDR3 is 12 amino acids. Trimming removed 4 bases at V and 6 bases at J, with 7 bases between. The CDR3 here is CASSASPNEQFF. DNA for the CDR3: TGCGCCAGCAGTGCAAGCCCCAATGAGCAGTTCTTC.

The V call is TRBV6-5, the J call TRBJ2-2; weak D call: TRBD1 (5 bases). The CDR3 consists of 12 residues. Trimming pared 4 bases from V and 9 bases from J, leaving 9 bases between. Germline values: CDR1 MNHEY, CDR2 SVGAGI. The DNA for the CDR3 is TGTGCCAGCAGTTCTCAGGGTCGGGAGCTGTTTTTT. Amino acids: CASSSQGRELFF.

The genes are TRBV18 and TRBJ1-5; no definite D call. Germline V CDR1 and CDR2: KGHSH, LQKENI. The length of the CDR3 is 14 residues. V dropped 3 bases and J dropped 3 bases, with 9 bases sitting between them. In DNA, the CDR3 is TGTGCCAGCTCACCCGGGCAGAACAATCAGCCCCAGCATTTT. It codes for CASSPGQNNQPQHF.

The CDR3, as DNA: TGTGCCAGCAGCGACGGGACAGGAGCGAATGAAAAACTGTTTTTT. It specifies CASSDGTGANEKLFF. The J gene is TRBJ1-4, the V gene TRBV9, with 8 bases that match TRBD1. CDR3 size: 15 residues. The germline CDR1 and CDR2 sequences are SGDLS and YYNGEE. J was trimmed by 5 bases and V by 3 bases; bases with no gene match: 6.

V usage is TRBV7-7 and J usage is TRBJ1-1; no clear D gene. The CDR3 runs to 13 residues. Germline V gene lookup returns CDR1 SSHAT and CDR2 FNYEAQ (reference sequence). In nucleotides, the CDR3 is TGTGCTAGCGCTCCCACCATGAACACTGAAGCTTTCTTT. Translated, it gives CASAPTMNTEAFF. The entire variable domain, with the rest obtained from reference TRBV7-7 and TRBJ1-1, is as follows: GAGVSQSPRYKVTKRGQDVTLRCDPISSHATLYWYQQALGQGPEFLTYFNYEAQPDKSGLPSDRFSAERPEGSISTLTIQRTEQRDSAMYRCASAPTMNTEAFFGQGTRLTVV.

V and J are TRBV5-1 and TRBJ1-5; D call uncertain. CDR3 length: 15 residues. V lost 1 base to trimming and J lost 2 bases, with 10 bases between them. Germline CDR1 is SGHRS and CDR2 is YFSETQ. In DNA form, the CDR3 reads TGCGCCAGCAGCTTGTTATCCGGAGGCAATCAGCCCCAGCATTTT. Encoded protein: CASSLLSGGNQPQHF. Combining the CDR3 with reference TRBV5-1 and TRBJ1-5 gives the whole variable domain KAGVTQTPRYLIKTRGQQVTLSCSPISGHRSVSWYQQTPGQGLQFLFEYFSETQRNKGNFPGRFSGRQFSNSRSEMNVSTLELGDSALYLCASSLLSGGNQPQHFGDGTRLSIL.

The chain has TRBV7-2 and TRBJ2-7, with TRBD2 identical over 13 bases. This CDR3 spans 15 amino acids. Germline V gene lookup returns CDR1 SGHTA and CDR2 FQGNSA. V was pared by 5 bases and J by 5 bases, with 6 bases of the junction left unmatched. This chain's CDR3 is CASSVLAGGPNEQYF. As DNA, the CDR3 is TGTGCCAGCAGCGTACTAGCGGGAGGGCCTAACGAGCAGTACTTC. Complete variable domain (other parts from reference TRBV7-2 and TRBJ2-7): GAGVSQSPSNKVTEKGKDVELRCDPISGHTALYWYRQSLGQGLEFLIYFQGNSAPDKSGLPSDRFSAERTGGSVSTLTIQRTQQEDSAVYLCASSVLAGGPNEQYFGPGTRLTVT.

This chain connects TRBV7-8 to TRBJ2-7; TRBD1 or TRBD2 may be the D gene (5 bases each). V was clipped by 5 bases and J by 5 bases, with 22 bases between them. The CDR3 is 16 residues long. The germline V gene encodes CDR1 SGHVS and CDR2 FQNEAQ. The CDR3 DNA sequence: TGTGCCAGCAGCCGGCCAAAGGGGAGTTATTGGGACGAGCAGTACTTC. Amino acids: CASSRPKGSYWDEQYF.

The chain employs TRBV10-1 and TRBJ2-3; D gene unclear. In germline, CDR1 is WNHNN, CDR2 SYGVQD (reference sequence). The CDR3 is 15 amino acids. Trimming cost V 2 bases and J 0 bases, with 9 bases left between them. The CDR3 is CASSEEPSSTDTQYF. CDR3 DNA sequence: TGCGCCAGCAGTGAGGAACCGTCTAGCACAGATACGCAGTATTTT.

The chain couples TRBV27 to TRBJ1-1; weak D call: TRBD1 (5 bases). V lost 4 bases to trimming and J lost 7 bases, with 13 bases between them. From germline, CDR1 is MNHEY and CDR2 SMNVEV (reference sequence). CDR3 length: 13 amino acids. CDR3 coding DNA: TGTGCCAGCAGTTCCGCGGGGGAGGGTGAAGCTTTCTTT. Protein sequence: CASSSAGEGEAFF.

The genes are TRBV6-4 and TRBJ2-3; 7 bases align to TRBD2. The CDR3 covers 14 residues. The V and J ends lost 5 bases and 2 bases, in that order; junction bases with no gene match: 4. CDR1 is MRHNA, CDR2 SNTAGT, per germline. The CDR3 region is CASSWAGDTDTQYF. In nucleotides, the CDR3 is TGTGCCAGCAGTTGGGCGGGGGACACAGATACGCAGTATTTT.

DNA of the CDR3: TGTGCCAGCAGACCCGAAGGGAGGGTCAGTTCACCCCTCCACTTT. This codes for CASRPEGRVSSPLHF. The rearrangement links TRBV6-5 to TRBJ1-6, with D hard to call. The CDR3 is made up of 15 amino acids. Germline CDR1 and CDR2: MNHEY and SVGAGI. With 6 bases removed from V and 9 bases from J, the gap between germline ends came to 18 bases.

The CDR3 protein is CAWSWDRGGSYEQYF. Here the CDR3 DNA reads TGTGCCTGGAGTTGGGACAGGGGAGGTTCCTACGAGCAGTACTTC. This rearrangement joins TRBV30 to TRBJ2-7; 10 nucleotides line up with TRBD1. J gave up 1 base and V 2 bases, and 5 bases lay outside the gene matches. The CDR3 covers 15 residues. Germline-derived CDR1 and CDR2 are GTSNPN and SVGIG (reference sequence).

The V gene is TRBV4-3, the J gene TRBJ1-1; possibly TRBD1 for D (6 bases). This CDR3 spans 14 amino acids. With 5 bases removed from V and 3 bases from J, the gap between germline ends came to 13 bases. Germline V gives CDR1 LGHNA, CDR2 YSLEER. The CDR3 loop reads CASSEGGAHTEAFF. The CDR3 region has the DNA TGCGCCAGCAGCGAAGGGGGGGCGCACACTGAAGCTTTCTTT.

A single count supports this clone. The CDR3 protein is CASSTQPVLAAYGTDTQYF. CDR3 in DNA: TGTGCCAGCAGCACCCAGCCGGTCCTAGCGGCATACGGGACAGATACGCAGTATTTT. The chain couples TRBV7-9 to TRBJ2-3; 7 bases match TRBD2. Germline CDR1 and CDR2: SEHNR and FQNEAQ (reference sequence). The CDR3 has 19 amino acids. J was trimmed by 3 bases and V by 5 bases; bases with no gene match: 20.

This clone was found once. CDR3 sequence (DNA): TGCGCCAGCAGCCAAGTGACCCCGGCACCCTATAATTCACCCCTCCACTTT. Protein: CASSQVTPAPYNSPLHF. The rearrangement links TRBV4-1 to TRBJ1-6; D unresolved. The CDR3 has 17 amino acids. Trimming took off 1 base at V and 2 bases at J, with 12 bases between the two ends. Germline assignment: CDR1 MGHRA and CDR2 YSYEKL.

This CDR3 reads CALVYGSQFF. For the CDR3, the DNA is TGTGCCTTAGTATACGGCTCCCAGTTCTTC. V is TRBV19 and J is TRBJ2-1; D call uncertain. Germline loops: CDR1 LNHDA, CDR2 SQIVND (reference sequence). Trimming took 11 bases from V and 13 from J, leaving 15 bases between them. This CDR3 is 10 amino acids long.

The chain recombines TRBV7-9 with TRBJ2-5; 7 nucleotides align to TRBD1. The germline V gene has CDR1 SEHNR and CDR2 FQNEAQ (reference sequence). Germline trimming cut 5 bases from V and 4 bases from J; bases unmatched to any gene: 1. CDR3 length equals 12 residues. The CDR3 region has the DNA TGTGCCAGCAGCCGACAGGGAGAGACCCAGTACTTC. This translates into CASSRQGETQYF.

This chain links TRBV13 with TRBJ1-3; maybe TRBD1 (6 bases). This CDR3 has 18 amino acids. V dropped 4 bases and J dropped 0 bases, with 19 bases sitting between them. The germline V gene has CDR1 PRHDT and CDR2 FYEKMQ (reference sequence). For the CDR3, the DNA is TGTGCCAGCAGCTCGGTGGATTGGGACACCTACTCTGGAAACACCATATATTTT. Amino acids: CASSSVDWDTYSGNTIYF. Variable domain in full (rest from reference TRBV13 and TRBJ1-3): AAGVIQSPRHLIKEKRETATLKCYPIPRHDTVYWYQQGPGQDPQFLISFYEKMQSDKGSIPDRFSAQQFSDYHSELNMSSLELGDSALYFCASSSVDWDTYSGNTIYFGEGSWLTVV.

The chain employs TRBV7-9 and TRBJ2-1; tentatively, D is TRBD2 (5 bases). CDR3 length: 15 residues. The germline CDR1 and CDR2 sequences are SEHNR and FQNEAQ (reference sequence). V lost 7 bases and J 4 bases, leaving 17 bases between the germline ends. In DNA form, the CDR3 reads TGTGCCAGCACCTTGAGCGGCACGATTTACAATGAGCAGTTCTTC. Translating it yields CASTLSGTIYNEQFF.

The J gene is TRBJ1-5, the V gene TRBV6-4, with D tentatively TRBD1 (6 bases). This CDR3 is 16 amino acids long. V was clipped by 2 bases and J by 7 bases, with 18 bases between them. Germline V gene data show CDR1 as MRHNA and CDR2 as SNTAGT. The CDR3 loop reads CASSDTYREKGQPQHF. DNA of the CDR3: TGTGCCAGCAGTGACACGTACAGGGAAAAGGGGCAGCCCCAGCATTTT.